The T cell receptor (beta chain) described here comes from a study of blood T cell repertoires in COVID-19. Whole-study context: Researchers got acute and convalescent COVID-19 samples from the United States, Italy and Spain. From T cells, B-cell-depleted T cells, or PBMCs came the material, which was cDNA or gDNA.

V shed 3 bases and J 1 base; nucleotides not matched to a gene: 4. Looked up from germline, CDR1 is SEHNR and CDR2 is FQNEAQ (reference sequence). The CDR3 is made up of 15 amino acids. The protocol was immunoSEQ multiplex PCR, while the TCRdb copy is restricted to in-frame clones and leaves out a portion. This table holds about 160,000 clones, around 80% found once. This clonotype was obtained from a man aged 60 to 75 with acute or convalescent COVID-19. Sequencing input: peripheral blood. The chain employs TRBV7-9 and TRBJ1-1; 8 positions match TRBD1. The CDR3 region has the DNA TGTGCCAGCAGCTTGGGACAGGTCAAGAACACTGAAGCTTTCTTT. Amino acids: CASSLGQVKNTEAFF.